The clone carrying this T cell receptor beta chain has only a few counts. CDR1 is MNHNY and CDR2 is SVGAGI in the germline V gene (reference sequence). There are 16 residues in the CDR3. The V end lost 0 bases, the J end lost 2 bases, and 14 bases lay between the germline ends. These data come from a study of CD8+ T cells in alopecia areata. As for treatment: oral pan-JAK inhibitor, 5-10 mg twice daily. Sequencing relied on a cDNA template that was reverse transcribed from extracted RNA. Generated by immunoSEQ multiplex PCR, the TCRdb table keeps only in-frame clones and is missing some. The sample contains 180,000 or so clones, 58% of which appear only once.

The chain employs TRBV6-6 and TRBJ2-7; perhaps TRBD2 as D (7 bases). The source was CD4+ T cells sorted from blood, collected at approximately week 55, from a patient treated with tofacitinib. This clonotype was obtained from a human donor with alopecia areata. The CDR3 DNA is TGTGCCAGCAGTTACTCGAAAGGCGGGGGCCCCTACGAGCAGTACTTC. It codes for CASSYSKGGGPYEQYF.